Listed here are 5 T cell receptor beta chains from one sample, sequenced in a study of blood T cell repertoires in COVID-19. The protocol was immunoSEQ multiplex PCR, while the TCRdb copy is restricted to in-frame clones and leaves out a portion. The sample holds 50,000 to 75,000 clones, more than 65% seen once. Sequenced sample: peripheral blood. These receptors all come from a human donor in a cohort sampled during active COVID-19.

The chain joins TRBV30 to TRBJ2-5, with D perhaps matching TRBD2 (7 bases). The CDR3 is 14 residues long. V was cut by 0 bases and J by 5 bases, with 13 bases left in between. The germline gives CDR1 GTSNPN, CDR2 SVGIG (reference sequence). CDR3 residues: CAWSVGGALETQYF. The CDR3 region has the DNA TGTGCCTGGAGTGTAGGGGGGGCACTTGAGACCCAGTACTTC. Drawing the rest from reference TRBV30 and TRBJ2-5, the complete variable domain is SQTIHQWPATLVQPVGSPLSLECTVEGTSNPNLYWYRQAAGRGLQLLFYSVGIGQISSEVPQNLSASRPQDRQFILSSKKLLLSDSGFYLCAWSVGGALETQYFGPGTRLLVL.

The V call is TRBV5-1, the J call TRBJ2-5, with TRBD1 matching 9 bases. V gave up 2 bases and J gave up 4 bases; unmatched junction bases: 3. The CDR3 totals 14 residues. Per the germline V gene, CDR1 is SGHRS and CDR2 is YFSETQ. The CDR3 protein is CASSFDRGAETQYF. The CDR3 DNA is TGCGCCAGCAGCTTCGACAGGGGGGCAGAGACCCAGTACTTC. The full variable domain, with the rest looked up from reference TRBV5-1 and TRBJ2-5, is KAGVTQTPRYLIKTRGQQVTLSCSPISGHRSVSWYQQTPGQGLQFLFEYFSETQRNKGNFPGRFSGRQFSNSRSEMNVSTLELGDSALYLCASSFDRGAETQYFGPGTRLLVL.

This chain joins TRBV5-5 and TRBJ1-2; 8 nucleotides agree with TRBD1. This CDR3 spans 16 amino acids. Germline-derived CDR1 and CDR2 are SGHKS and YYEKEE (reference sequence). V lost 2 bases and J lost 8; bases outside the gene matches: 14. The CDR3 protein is CASSFSSTGVGFGYTF. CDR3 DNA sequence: TGTGCCAGCAGCTTTTCATCGACAGGGGTGGGTTTCGGCTACACCTTC.

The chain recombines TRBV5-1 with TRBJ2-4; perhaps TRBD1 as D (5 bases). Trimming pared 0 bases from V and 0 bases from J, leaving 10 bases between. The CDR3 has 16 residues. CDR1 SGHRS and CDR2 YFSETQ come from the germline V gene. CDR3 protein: CASSLAMGLAKNIQYF. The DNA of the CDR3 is TGCGCCAGCAGCTTGGCCATGGGGCTAGCCAAAAACATTCAGTACTTC.

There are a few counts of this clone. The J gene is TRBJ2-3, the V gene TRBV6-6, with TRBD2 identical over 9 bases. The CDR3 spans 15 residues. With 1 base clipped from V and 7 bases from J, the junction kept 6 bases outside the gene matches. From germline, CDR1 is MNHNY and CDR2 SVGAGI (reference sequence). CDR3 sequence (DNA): TGTGCCAGCAGTTACTTGGCGGGGGGGCGATATACGCAGTATTTT. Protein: CASSYLAGGRYTQYF.